The rows below give T cell receptor beta chains drawn from one sample of a study of human T cells and chemical hapten exposure. TCRdb re-called the RACE reads with MiXCR, one entry per CDR3 protein. The table shows approximately 97,000 distinct CDR3 sequences, with over 8% occurring only once. The specimen was whole blood. These receptors were collected from a female donor in good health. Some clones in this sample may be carry-over from other donors' samples. Each CDR3 is given without its conserved first and last residue. Fields, in order: J gene, V gene, CDR3 protein.

j_gene: TRBJ2-5; v_gene: TRBV29-1; CDR3aa: SVYRTDQETQY
j_gene: TRBJ1-1; v_gene: TRBV5-1; CDR3aa: ASSLSSGTTEAF
j_gene: TRBJ2-1; v_gene: TRBV12-3/TRBV12-4; CDR3aa: ASSSWESYEQF
j_gene: TRBJ1-3; v_gene: TRBV28; CDR3aa: ASSSGNTIY
j_gene: TRBJ2-7; v_gene: TRBV20-1; CDR3aa: SATKGQELSYEQY
j_gene: TRBJ2-7; v_gene: TRBV7-2; CDR3aa: ASGTSGSQEQY
j_gene: TRBJ1-1; v_gene: TRBV5-1; CDR3aa: ASSGGGDTEAF
j_gene: TRBJ1-5; v_gene: TRBV12-3/TRBV12-4; CDR3aa: ASGLRGNQPQH
j_gene: TRBJ2-3; v_gene: TRBV2; CDR3aa: ASSETAPFGTDTQY
j_gene: TRBJ1-4; v_gene: TRBV5-1; CDR3aa: ASSLQFNEKLF
j_gene: TRBJ1-1; v_gene: TRBV6-6; CDR3aa: ASRPNRENTEAF
j_gene: TRBJ2-1; v_gene: TRBV5-1; CDR3aa: ASSSSPSGRAYEQF
j_gene: TRBJ2-7; v_gene: TRBV28; CDR3aa: ASSYGQLAYEQY
j_gene: TRBJ1-2; v_gene: TRBV29-1; CDR3aa: SVQTGGTYGYT
j_gene: TRBJ1-5; v_gene: TRBV20-1; CDR3aa: SAKNPGTVSNQPQH
j_gene: TRBJ2-3; v_gene: TRBV28; CDR3aa: ASKGQGEADTQY
j_gene: TRBJ2-3; v_gene: TRBV14; CDR3aa: ASSQLGGDTQY
j_gene: TRBJ2-3; v_gene: TRBV9; CDR3aa: ASSVEGDTQY
j_gene: TRBJ2-1; v_gene: TRBV29-1; CDR3aa: SVKGFEQF
j_gene: TRBJ2-7; v_gene: TRBV2; CDR3aa: ASSLAGVTYEQY
j_gene: TRBJ2-1; v_gene: TRBV7-9; CDR3aa: ASTLAGEDPNEQF
j_gene: TRBJ1-5; v_gene: TRBV28; CDR3aa: ASRLQGTAPNQPQH
j_gene: TRBJ2-1; v_gene: TRBV30; CDR3aa: AYQPRTSSYNEQF
j_gene: TRBJ1-5; v_gene: TRBV6-1; CDR3aa: ASTRQGSQPQH
j_gene: TRBJ2-3; v_gene: TRBV5-1; CDR3aa: ASRKLSTDTQY
j_gene: TRBJ2-7; v_gene: TRBV13; CDR3aa: ASSALTSGRALWEQY
j_gene: TRBJ2-1; v_gene: TRBV12-3/TRBV12-4; CDR3aa: ASSRGDEQF
j_gene: TRBJ1-5; v_gene: TRBV7-2; CDR3aa: ASSLTRDQPQH
j_gene: TRBJ1-1; v_gene: TRBV10-3; CDR3aa: AISDGPDTEAF
j_gene: TRBJ2-7; v_gene: TRBV9; CDR3aa: ASSVGRESYEQY
j_gene: TRBJ1-4; v_gene: TRBV27; CDR3aa: ASSSAVGDEKLF
j_gene: TRBJ1-4; v_gene: TRBV25-1; CDR3aa: ASSEQAGTGETTNEKLF
j_gene: TRBJ1-2; v_gene: TRBV28; CDR3aa: ASSRTGPVGGYT
j_gene: TRBJ2-3; v_gene: TRBV28; CDR3aa: ASFPQRSTDTQY
j_gene: TRBJ1-1; v_gene: TRBV7-9; CDR3aa: ASSPGQPGESAF
j_gene: TRBJ2-1; v_gene: TRBV6-2/TRBV6-3; CDR3aa: ASSRAQYGTSGKQF
j_gene: TRBJ2-7; v_gene: TRBV28; CDR3aa: ASITPGAEQY
j_gene: TRBJ2-5; v_gene: TRBV24-1; CDR3aa: ATSDFRDRGGETQY
j_gene: TRBJ2-7; v_gene: TRBV7-2; CDR3aa: ASSWGATYEQY
j_gene: TRBJ2-7; v_gene: TRBV11-2; CDR3aa: ASSLEQDPFLEQY
j_gene: TRBJ2-1; v_gene: TRBV28; CDR3aa: ASSSYRAGVNEQF
j_gene: TRBJ2-5; v_gene: TRBV20-1; CDR3aa: SARDPGRETQY
j_gene: TRBJ2-5; v_gene: TRBV7-2; CDR3aa: ASILHSFSGRVQETQY
j_gene: TRBJ2-2; v_gene: TRBV25-1; CDR3aa: ASSEYQPRDRSLTGELF
j_gene: TRBJ2-1; v_gene: TRBV14; CDR3aa: ASRGLGTGNEQF
j_gene: TRBJ2-7; v_gene: TRBV13; CDR3aa: ASSLGVPGPFSYEQY
j_gene: TRBJ2-3; v_gene: TRBV5-6; CDR3aa: ASSSTERESTDTQY
j_gene: TRBJ2-7; v_gene: TRBV28; CDR3aa: ASSDGQGQY
j_gene: TRBJ1-6; v_gene: TRBV5-1; CDR3aa: ASSLAAGTNSPLH
j_gene: TRBJ2-7; v_gene: TRBV2; CDR3aa: ASSDSSSYEQY
j_gene: TRBJ1-5; v_gene: TRBV6-1; CDR3aa: ASSSGGWGSGQPQH
j_gene: TRBJ1-3; v_gene: TRBV28; CDR3aa: ASRPTRQSGNTIY
j_gene: TRBJ2-1; v_gene: TRBV27; CDR3aa: ASSSWTREGEQF
j_gene: TRBJ1-3; v_gene: TRBV4-1; CDR3aa: ASSQDDSGSGNTIY
j_gene: TRBJ2-4; v_gene: TRBV15; CDR3aa: ATSEGGLAGDIQY
j_gene: TRBJ2-3; v_gene: TRBV28; CDR3aa: ASKMDGVTDTQY
j_gene: TRBJ2-7; v_gene: TRBV20-1; CDR3aa: SAARDSVSEQY
j_gene: TRBJ1-5; v_gene: TRBV25-1; CDR3aa: ATAGEKGNQPQH